One and the same sample provided the 22 T cell receptor beta chains below, sequenced in a study of T-cell reconstitution after alpha-beta-depleted transplantation in children. TCRbeta library construction was performed incorporating unique molecular identifiers. TCRdb processed the PCR reads anew with MiXCR; each CDR3 protein has one entry. The sample has about 220,000 distinct CDR3 sequences; approximately 15% are singletons. The specimen comprised PBMCs, mostly from graft donor cells, sampled 360 days after TCRalphabeta/CD19-depleted stem cell transplant. These receptors all come from a male patient aged 2 to 9 who had a stem cell transplant for acute lymphoblastic leukemia, so the T cells may come from the graft donor.

The CDR3 DNA follows: TGTGCCAGCATCCCGGACGGAGCCTACGAGCAGTACTTC. Translating it yields CASIPDGAYEQYF. The chain carries TRBV12-3 or TRBV12-4 and TRBJ2-7; D is unclear. The CDR3 has 13 residues. Deletions cut 7 bases from V and 2 bases from J, with 12 bases between.

This chain connects TRBV7-9 to TRBJ1-1; no firm D call. Between the trimmed V and J ends, which lost 3 bases and 0 bases, there was a span of 8 bases. Per germline, CDR1 SEHNR and CDR2 FQNEAQ (reference sequence). This CDR3 has 14 residues. For the CDR3, the DNA is TGTGCCAGCAGCTTGCCAGACATGAACACTGAAGCTTTCTTT. Protein sequence: CASSLPDMNTEAFF. Filled out from reference TRBV7-9 and TRBJ1-1, the complete variable domain reads DTGVSQNPRHKITKRGQNVTFRCDPISEHNRLYWYRQTLGQGPEFLTYFQNEAQLEKSRLLSDRFSAERPKGSFSTLEIQRTEQGDSAMYLCASSLPDMNTEAFFGQGTRLTVV.

This clonotype has just a few counts. The chain is built from TRBV10-3 and TRBJ2-1, with 7 nucleotides matching TRBD2. The V gene end was trimmed by 7 bases and the J gene end by 2 bases; junction bases not matched to a gene: 5. The CDR3 is 14 amino acids. Germline V gene sequence: CDR1 ENHRY, CDR2 SYGVKD. The CDR3 reads CAIKGGGPYNEQFF. The DNA of the CDR3 is TGTGCCATCAAGGGCGGGGGACCCTACAATGAGCAGTTCTTC.

This clonotype was observed a few times. The DNA for the CDR3 is TGCGCCAGCCGAGAGACGGGAAACTATGGCTACACCTTC. Translated: CASRETGNYGYTF. V usage is TRBV10-2 and J usage is TRBJ1-2; D is unresolved. The CDR3 is made up of 13 amino acids. Trimming removed 8 bases at V and 2 bases at J, with 12 bases between. Germline CDR1 and CDR2: WSHSY and SAAADI.

The chain links TRBV10-3 to TRBJ2-7; 9 positions agree with TRBD1. Trimming cost V 5 bases and J 3 bases; bases outside gene matches: 5. Germline V CDR1 and CDR2: ENHRY, SYGVKD. This CDR3 is 14 amino acids long. The CDR3 DNA reads as TGTGCCATCAGTTCCGGACAGGGGAGCTACGAGCAGTACTTC. Translating gives CAISSGQGSYEQYF.

V is TRBV12-3 or TRBV12-4 and J is TRBJ2-7, with 10 positions matching TRBD1. This CDR3 comprises 14 residues. Trimming cost V 5 bases and J 2 bases; bases outside gene matches: 3. CDR3 DNA: TGTGCCAGCAGTCGGACAGGGGGGACCTACGAGCAGTACTTC. Translation: CASSRTGGTYEQYF.

This clonotype was counted between two and nine times. The gene calls are TRBV28 and TRBJ2-7, with D uncertain. CDR1 is MDHEN, CDR2 SYDVKM, per germline. Trimming cost V 4 bases and J 7 bases, with 17 bases left between them. There are 14 residues in the CDR3. CDR3 DNA sequence: TGTGCCAGCAGTTCCTCGACTCTCCGCCCGGAGCAGTACTTC. Its protein product is CASSSSTLRPEQYF.

This sequence joins TRBV7-9 and TRBJ2-3; 7 nucleotides align to TRBD2. Germline V gene lookup returns CDR1 SEHNR and CDR2 FQNEAQ (reference sequence). Trimming took 4 bases from V and 1 from J; bases not matched to a gene: 8. The CDR3 runs to 16 residues. The CDR3 DNA is TGTGCCAGCAGCTACCCCTCTAGCGGCCGCACAGATACGCAGTATTTT. Amino acid sequence: CASSYPSSGRTDTQYF.

The chain combines TRBV20-1 with TRBJ2-1; 9 nucleotides line up with TRBD1. The length of the CDR3 is 15 residues. Germline CDR1 reads DFQATT; CDR2 reads SNEGSKA (reference sequence). With 0 bases clipped from V and 4 bases from J, the junction kept 4 bases outside the gene matches. The CDR3 DNA reads as TGCAGTGCTAGAGACCGGGACAGGGCATACAATGAGCAGTTCTTC. It yields the protein CSARDRDRAYNEQFF.

This clonotype was counted between two and nine times. The V call is TRBV28, the J call TRBJ2-7; the D is unclear. The CDR3 is 13 residues long. V lost 6 bases and J 6 bases, leaving 15 bases between the germline ends. Germline V gene sequence: CDR1 MDHEN, CDR2 SYDVKM. In DNA, the CDR3 is TGTGCCAGCAGCCCACGCGGCTTAGGCGAGCAGTACTTC. Translating it yields CASSPRGLGEQYF.

In its sample, this clonotype was seen a few times. The chain combines TRBV12-3 or TRBV12-4 with TRBJ2-5, with 9 bases fitting TRBD1. The CDR3 consists of 14 residues. V lost 4 bases, J lost 2 bases, and 2 bases stayed unmatched. The CDR3 sequence is CASSSDRGQETQYF. The CDR3 nucleotides are TGTGCCAGCAGTTCCGACAGGGGGCAAGAGACCCAGTACTTC.

The chain uses TRBV27 and TRBJ1-1, with TRBD1 matching 8 bases. The germline V gene encodes CDR1 MNHEY and CDR2 SMNVEV (reference sequence). The V gene end was trimmed by 5 bases and the J gene end by 4 bases; junction bases not matched to a gene: 6. The CDR3 has 14 amino acids. The CDR3 region is CASSLQGEGTEAFF. CDR3 DNA: TGTGCCAGCAGTCTACAGGGGGAAGGCACTGAAGCTTTCTTT.

This chain connects TRBV10-3 to TRBJ2-1, with 9 bases fitting TRBD1. The germline V gene encodes CDR1 ENHRY and CDR2 SYGVKD. The CDR3 has 16 residues. The trim removed 0 bases at V and 6 bases at J, leaving 6 bases unmatched. The CDR3 reads CAISESVGQGSNEQFF. CDR3 nucleotides: TGTGCCATCAGTGAGTCGGTAGGACAGGGGAGCAATGAGCAGTTCTTC.

This clonotype was detected ten times or more. V and J are TRBV28 and TRBJ1-5; TRBD1 agrees at 10 bases. This CDR3 region has 17 residues. V was pared by 4 bases and J by 7 bases, with 13 bases of the junction left unmatched. Germline-derived CDR1 and CDR2 are MDHEN and SYDVKM. The CDR3 DNA is TGTGCCAGCAGTTCGACAGGGGGCGGGACAGGCGGGCAGCCCCAGCATTTT. Translating it yields CASSSTGGGTGGQPQHF.

In this sample, this clonotype turned up a few times. The chain uses TRBV12-5 and TRBJ2-1; D unclear. The CDR3 has 11 residues. Germline loops: CDR1 LGHNT, CDR2 FRNRAP. Trimming took 2 bases from V and 8 from J, leaving 4 bases between them. The CDR3 spells CASGLRDEQFF. The CDR3 DNA follows: TGTGCTAGTGGTTTGCGGGATGAGCAGTTCTTC.

This clonotype was observed a handful of times. The chain recombines TRBV5-1 with TRBJ2-7; D not certain. This CDR3 is built from 15 residues. V was trimmed by 0 bases and J by 0 bases, leaving 10 bases between them. Germline V gene data show CDR1 as SGHRS and CDR2 as YFSETQ. CDR3 bases: TGCGCCAGCAGCTTGGACTTGACAATCTCCTACGAGCAGTACTTC. This translates into CASSLDLTISYEQYF.

V usage is TRBV9 and J usage is TRBJ2-1; no reliable D call. Germline-derived CDR1 and CDR2 are SGDLS and YYNGEE. Trimming removed 0 bases from V and 3 bases from J, with 16 bases in between. CDR3 size: 17 residues. CDR3 coding DNA: TGTGCCAGCAGCGTAGGGTCAAAGCTGACTTACTACAATGAGCAGTTCTTC. Its translation is CASSVGSKLTYYNEQFF.

This clonotype was recorded a few times. The rearrangement joins TRBV10-2 to TRBJ2-3; D remains ambiguous. CDR1 and CDR2 from the germline V gene are WSHSY and SAAADI. V was clipped by 7 bases and J by 1 base, with 12 bases between them. CDR3 length: 14 amino acids. The CDR3 is CASMSPRGTDTQYF. The CDR3 coding sequence is TGCGCCAGCATGAGTCCCCGGGGCACAGATACGCAGTATTTT.

V usage is TRBV7-8 and J usage is TRBJ1-1, with 10 bases matching TRBD1. The germline V gene has CDR1 SGHVS and CDR2 FQNEAQ. CDR3 length: 15 amino acids. The V and J ends lost 0 bases and 4 bases, in that order; junction bases with no gene match: 2. CDR3 region: CASSLAGTGVTEAFF. DNA for the CDR3: TGTGCCAGCAGCTTAGCCGGGACAGGGGTCACTGAAGCTTTCTTT.

This clonotype was picked up a small number of times. J is TRBJ1-1 and V is TRBV29-1; D is ambiguous. Germline CDR1 reads SQVTM; CDR2 reads ANQGSEA. Trimming cost V 3 bases and J 7 bases, with 12 bases left between them. The length of the CDR3 is 12 residues. The DNA for the CDR3 is TGCAGCGTTGAGCAATTGGAGATTGAAGCTTTCTTT. Translation gives CSVEQLEIEAFF. The full variable domain, with the rest looked up from reference TRBV29-1 and TRBJ1-1, is SAVISQKPSRDICQRGTSLTIQCQVDSQVTMMFWYRQQPGQSLTLIATANQGSEATYESGFVIDKFPISRPNLTFSTLTVSNMSPEDSSIYLCSVEQLEIEAFFGQGTRLTVV.

V gene TRBV12-3 or TRBV12-4 combines with J gene TRBJ1-6, with D unclear. The CDR3 covers 13 residues. Trimming removed 6 bases at V and 8 bases at J, with 11 bases between. The CDR3 sequence is CASSSSRDSPLHF. DNA of the CDR3: TGTGCCAGCAGCTCCTCGCGGGATTCACCCCTCCACTTT.

This clonotype was picked up many times. The V gene is TRBV5-1, the J gene TRBJ2-7; weak D call: TRBD2 (6 bases). The CDR3 consists of 14 residues. Germline assignment: CDR1 SGHRS and CDR2 YFSETQ. V lost 0 bases and J lost 2, with 9 bases in between. The CDR3 sequence is CASSLAGGPYEQYF. The CDR3 nucleotides read TGCGCCAGCAGCTTGGCCGGGGGTCCCTACGAGCAGTACTTC.